The present TCR beta chain was sequenced within a study of blood T cells in healthy people across ages. Together with a sample-barcoded 5' primer, a J-beta primer mix was included in a second PCR lasting about 7 to 12 cycles. Each CDR3 protein is one row after TCRdb ran MiXCR on the 5' RACE reads. The sample has approximately 670,000 distinct CDR3 sequences, around 38% seen once. Sequencing was carried out using blood. The receptor's source is a man aged 80 or over in good health.

This CDR3 reads CATAIAGGNQPQHF. CDR3 coding DNA: TGTGCCACCGCGATTGCGGGGGGCAATCAGCCCCAGCATTTT. The chain uses TRBV24-1 and TRBJ1-5; TRBD1 might be the D (5 bases). Per the germline V gene, CDR1 is KGHDR and CDR2 is SFDVKD. This CDR3 is 14 amino acids long. Trimming shortened V by 9 bases and J by 2 bases, and 13 bases separated the two germline ends.